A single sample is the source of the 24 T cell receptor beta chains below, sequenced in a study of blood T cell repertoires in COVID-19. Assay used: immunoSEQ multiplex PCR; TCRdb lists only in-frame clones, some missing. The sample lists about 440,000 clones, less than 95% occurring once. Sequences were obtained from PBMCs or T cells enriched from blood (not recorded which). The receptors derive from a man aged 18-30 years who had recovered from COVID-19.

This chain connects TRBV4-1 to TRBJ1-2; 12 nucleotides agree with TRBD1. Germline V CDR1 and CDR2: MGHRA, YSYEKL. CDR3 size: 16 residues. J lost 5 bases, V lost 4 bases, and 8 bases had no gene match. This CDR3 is CASSRTGTGGEYGYTF. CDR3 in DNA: TGCGCCAGCAGCCGAACTGGGACAGGGGGCGAGTATGGCTACACCTTC.

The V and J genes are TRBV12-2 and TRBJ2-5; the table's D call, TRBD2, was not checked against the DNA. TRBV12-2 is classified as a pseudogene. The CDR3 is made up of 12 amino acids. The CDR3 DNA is TGTGCAAGTCGCTCCCGCGGGGAGACCCAGTACTTC. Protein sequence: CASRSRGETQYF.

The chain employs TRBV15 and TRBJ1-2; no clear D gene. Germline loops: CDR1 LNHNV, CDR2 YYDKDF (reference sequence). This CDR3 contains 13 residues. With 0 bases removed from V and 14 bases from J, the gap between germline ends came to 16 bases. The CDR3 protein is CATSRDRNMKITF. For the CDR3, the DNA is TGTGCCACCAGCAGAGATCGTAACATGAAGATAACCTTC.

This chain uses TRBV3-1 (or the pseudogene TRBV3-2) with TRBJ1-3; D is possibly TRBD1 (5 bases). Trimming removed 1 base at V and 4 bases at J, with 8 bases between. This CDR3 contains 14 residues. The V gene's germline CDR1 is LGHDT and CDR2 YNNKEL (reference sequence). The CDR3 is CASSQAGFGNTIYF. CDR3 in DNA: TGTGCCAGCAGCCAAGCAGGGTTCGGAAACACCATATATTTT.

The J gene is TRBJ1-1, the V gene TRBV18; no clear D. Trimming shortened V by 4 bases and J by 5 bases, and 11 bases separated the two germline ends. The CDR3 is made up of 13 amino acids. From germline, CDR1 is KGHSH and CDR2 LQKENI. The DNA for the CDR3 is TGTGCCAGCTCACGGGCCGGGGAAACTGAAGCTTTCTTT. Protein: CASSRAGETEAFF.

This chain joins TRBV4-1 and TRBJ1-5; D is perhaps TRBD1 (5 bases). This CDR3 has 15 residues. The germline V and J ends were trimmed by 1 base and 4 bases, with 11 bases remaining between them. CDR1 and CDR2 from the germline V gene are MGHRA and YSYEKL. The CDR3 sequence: CASSQVVRENQPQHF. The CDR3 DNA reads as TGCGCCAGCAGCCAAGTTGTCAGGGAAAATCAGCCCCAGCATTTT.

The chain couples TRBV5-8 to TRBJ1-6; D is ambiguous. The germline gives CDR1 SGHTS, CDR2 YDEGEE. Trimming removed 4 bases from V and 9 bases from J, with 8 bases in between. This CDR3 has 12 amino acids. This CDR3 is CASSPGGSPLHF. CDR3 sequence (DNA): TGTGCCAGCAGCCCTGGCGGTTCACCCCTCCACTTT.

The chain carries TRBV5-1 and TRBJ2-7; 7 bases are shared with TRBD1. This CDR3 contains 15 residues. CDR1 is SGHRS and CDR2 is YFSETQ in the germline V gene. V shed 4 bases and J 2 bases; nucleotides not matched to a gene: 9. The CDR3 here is CASSLLGTDAYEQYF. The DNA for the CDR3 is TGCGCCAGCAGCCTCCTCGGGACAGACGCCTACGAGCAGTACTTC.

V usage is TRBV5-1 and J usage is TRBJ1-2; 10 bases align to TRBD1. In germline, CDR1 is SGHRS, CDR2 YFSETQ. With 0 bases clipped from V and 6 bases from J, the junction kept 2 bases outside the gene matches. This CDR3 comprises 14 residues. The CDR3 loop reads CASSLGQGANGYTF. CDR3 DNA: TGCGCCAGCAGCTTGGGACAGGGGGCGAATGGCTACACCTTC.

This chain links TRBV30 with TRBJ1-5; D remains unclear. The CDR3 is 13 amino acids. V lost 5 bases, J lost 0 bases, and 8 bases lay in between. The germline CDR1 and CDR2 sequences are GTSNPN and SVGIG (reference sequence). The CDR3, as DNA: TGTGCCTGGTCCGTAGATAGCAATCAGCCCCAGCATTTT. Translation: CAWSVDSNQPQHF.

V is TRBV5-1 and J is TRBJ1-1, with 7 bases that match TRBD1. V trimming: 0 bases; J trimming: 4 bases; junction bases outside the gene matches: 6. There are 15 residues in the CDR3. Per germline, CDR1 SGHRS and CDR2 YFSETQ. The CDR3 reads CASSLEYRGRTEAFF. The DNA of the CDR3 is TGCGCCAGCAGCTTGGAGTATAGGGGGCGCACTGAAGCTTTCTTT.

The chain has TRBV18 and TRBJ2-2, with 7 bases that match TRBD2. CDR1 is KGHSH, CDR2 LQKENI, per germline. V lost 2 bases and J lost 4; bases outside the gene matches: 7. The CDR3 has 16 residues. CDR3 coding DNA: TGTGCCAGCTCACCAGGTAGAGCGGGACCCACCGGGGAGCTGTTTTTT. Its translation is CASSPGRAGPTGELFF. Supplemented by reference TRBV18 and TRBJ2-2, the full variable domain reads NAGVMQNPRHLVRRRGQEARLRCSPMKGHSHVYWYRQLPEEGLKFMVYLQKENIIDESGMPKERFSAEFPKEGPSILRIQQVVRGDSAAYFCASSPGRAGPTGELFFGEGSRLTVL.

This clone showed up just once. The CDR3 loop reads CASNQGSYNSPLHF. In nucleotides, the CDR3 is TGTGCCAGCAATCAGGGGTCTTACAATTCACCCCTCCACTTT. The rearrangement joins TRBV6-4 to TRBJ1-6, with D maybe TRBD1 (6 bases). The V and J ends lost 7 bases and 7 bases respectively, with 14 bases between them. Germline-derived CDR1 and CDR2 are MRHNA and SNTAGT. The CDR3 contains 14 residues.

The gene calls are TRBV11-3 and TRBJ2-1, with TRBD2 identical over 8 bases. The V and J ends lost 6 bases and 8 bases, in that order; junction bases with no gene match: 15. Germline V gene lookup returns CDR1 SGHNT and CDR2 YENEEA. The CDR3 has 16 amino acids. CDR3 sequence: CASSLTPAGAEDEQFF. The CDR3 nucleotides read TGTGCCAGCAGTCTTACCCCAGCGGGAGCCGAGGATGAGCAGTTCTTC.

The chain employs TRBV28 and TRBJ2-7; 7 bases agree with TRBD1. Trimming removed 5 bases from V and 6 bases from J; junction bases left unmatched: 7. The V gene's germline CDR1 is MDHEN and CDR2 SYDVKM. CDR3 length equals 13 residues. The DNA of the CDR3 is TGTGCCAGCAGTCCGACGACAGGGCGCGAGCAGTACTTC. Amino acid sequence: CASSPTTGREQYF.

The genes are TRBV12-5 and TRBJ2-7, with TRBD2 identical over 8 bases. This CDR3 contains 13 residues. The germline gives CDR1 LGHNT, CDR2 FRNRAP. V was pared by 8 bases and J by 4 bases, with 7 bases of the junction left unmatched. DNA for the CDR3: TGTGCTAGTTCCGGGGGGGAGAGGTACGAGCAGTACTTC. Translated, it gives CASSGGERYEQYF.

This CDR3 reads CASGRGTSGYNEQFF. Here the CDR3 DNA reads TGTGCTAGTGGTCGGGGGACTAGCGGATACAATGAGCAGTTCTTC. The gene calls are TRBV12-5 and TRBJ2-1; 11 bases are a match to TRBD2. The CDR3 covers 15 residues. The trim removed 5 bases at V and 4 bases at J, leaving 4 bases unmatched. Germline lookup yields CDR1 LGHNT and CDR2 FRNRAP.

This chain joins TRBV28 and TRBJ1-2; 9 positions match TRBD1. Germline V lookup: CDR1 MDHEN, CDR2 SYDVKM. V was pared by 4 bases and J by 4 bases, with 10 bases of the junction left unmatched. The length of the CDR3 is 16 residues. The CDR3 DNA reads TGTGCCAGCAGTTCCATCGGACAGGGGTTTATCTATGGCTACACCTTC. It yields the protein CASSSIGQGFIYGYTF.

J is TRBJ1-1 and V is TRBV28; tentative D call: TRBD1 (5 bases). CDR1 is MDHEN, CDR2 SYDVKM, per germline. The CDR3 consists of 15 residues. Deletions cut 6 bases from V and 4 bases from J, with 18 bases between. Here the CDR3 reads CASRSLGLDGTEAFF. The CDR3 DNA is TGTGCCAGCAGATCCCTGGGGCTCGATGGCACTGAAGCTTTCTTT.

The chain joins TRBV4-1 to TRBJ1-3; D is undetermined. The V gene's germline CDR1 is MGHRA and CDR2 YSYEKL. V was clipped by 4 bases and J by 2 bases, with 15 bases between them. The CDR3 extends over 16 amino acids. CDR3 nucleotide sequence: TGCGCCAGCAGCCCTGAACCCCGAGGGCCTGGAAACACCATATATTTT. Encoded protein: CASSPEPRGPGNTIYF.

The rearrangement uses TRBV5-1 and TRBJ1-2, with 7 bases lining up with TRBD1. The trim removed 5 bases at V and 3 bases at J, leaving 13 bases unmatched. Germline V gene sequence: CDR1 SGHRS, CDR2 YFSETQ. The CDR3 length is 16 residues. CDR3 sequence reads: CASSSYTGTVDYGYTF. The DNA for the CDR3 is TGCGCCAGCAGTTCCTATACGGGGACAGTCGACTATGGCTACACCTTC. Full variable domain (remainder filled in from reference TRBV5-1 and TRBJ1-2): KAGVTQTPRYLIKTRGQQVTLSCSPISGHRSVSWYQQTPGQGLQFLFEYFSETQRNKGNFPGRFSGRQFSNSRSEMNVSTLELGDSALYLCASSSYTGTVDYGYTFGSGTRLTVV.

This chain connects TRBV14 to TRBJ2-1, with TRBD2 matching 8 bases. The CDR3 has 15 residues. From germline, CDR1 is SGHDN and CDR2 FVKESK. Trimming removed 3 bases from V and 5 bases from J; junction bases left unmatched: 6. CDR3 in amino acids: CASSHSLAENNEQFF. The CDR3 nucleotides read TGTGCCAGCAGCCACTCACTAGCGGAAAACAATGAGCAGTTCTTC.

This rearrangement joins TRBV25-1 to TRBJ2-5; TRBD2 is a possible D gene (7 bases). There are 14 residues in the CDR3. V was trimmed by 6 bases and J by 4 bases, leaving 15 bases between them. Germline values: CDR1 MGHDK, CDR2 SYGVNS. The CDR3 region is CASSHTGRVETQYF. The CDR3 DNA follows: TGTGCCAGCAGCCATACAGGGAGGGTAGAGACCCAGTACTTC.

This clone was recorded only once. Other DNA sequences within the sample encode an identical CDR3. CDR3 coding DNA: TGCGCCAGCAGCCTATCAGGGGATTCTGGAAACACCATATATTTT. Amino acid sequence: CASSLSGDSGNTIYF. The chain employs TRBV5-1 and TRBJ1-3; weak D call: TRBD1 (6 bases). Per germline, CDR1 SGHRS and CDR2 YFSETQ. Trimming shortened V by 4 bases and J by 1 base, and 12 bases separated the two germline ends. The CDR3 runs to 15 residues.